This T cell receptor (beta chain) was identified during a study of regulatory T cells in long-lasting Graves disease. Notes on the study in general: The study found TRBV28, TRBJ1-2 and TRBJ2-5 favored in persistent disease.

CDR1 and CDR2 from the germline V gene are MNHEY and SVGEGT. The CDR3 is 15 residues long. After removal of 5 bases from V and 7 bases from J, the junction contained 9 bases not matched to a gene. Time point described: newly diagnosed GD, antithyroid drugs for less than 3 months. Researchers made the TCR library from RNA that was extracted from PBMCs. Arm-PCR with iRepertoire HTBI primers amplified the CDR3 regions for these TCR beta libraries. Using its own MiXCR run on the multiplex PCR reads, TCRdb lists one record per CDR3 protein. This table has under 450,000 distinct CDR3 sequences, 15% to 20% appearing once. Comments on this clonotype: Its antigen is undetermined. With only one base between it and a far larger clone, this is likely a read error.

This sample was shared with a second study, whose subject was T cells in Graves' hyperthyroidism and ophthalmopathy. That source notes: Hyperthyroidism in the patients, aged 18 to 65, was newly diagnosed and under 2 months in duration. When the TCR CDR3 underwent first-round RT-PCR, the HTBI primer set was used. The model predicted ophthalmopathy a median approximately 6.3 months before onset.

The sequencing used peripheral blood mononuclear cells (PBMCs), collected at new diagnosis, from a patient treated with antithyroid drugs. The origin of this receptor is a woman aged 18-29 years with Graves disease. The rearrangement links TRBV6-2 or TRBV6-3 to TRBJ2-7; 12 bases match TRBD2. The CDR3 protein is CASSEGLAGSNEQYF. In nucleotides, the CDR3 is TGTGCCAGCAGTGAGGGACTAGCGGGTAGCAATGAGCAGTACTTC.